This TCR beta chain derives from a study of T cell responses to AZD1222 COVID-19 vaccine. Study findings and constraints: Rises in breadth and depth of Spike-specific TCRs came after two AZD1222 doses. There were repertoire samples only from the period after the peak T cell response.

TCRdb's table, derived via immunoSEQ multiplex PCR, lists solely in-frame clones and lacks some. The sample shows around 100,000 clones, 90% of them seen only once. A note on this clone: Its cognate antigen is unknown.

Deletions cut 2 bases from V and 3 bases from J, with 7 bases between. The germline V gene has CDR1 SGHTA and CDR2 FQGNSA. The CDR3 consists of 13 residues. This TCR was sampled from an adult in good health. This rearrangement joins TRBV7-2 to TRBJ1-1; D remains unclear. Here the sequenced sample was peripheral blood, taken on day 0 of AZD1222 vaccination. The DNA for the CDR3 is TGTGCCAGCAGCTTATGGCCTGACACTGAAGCTTTCTTT. Translating gives CASSLWPDTEAFF. Full variable domain (missing parts from reference TRBV7-2 and TRBJ1-1): GAGVSQSPSNKVTEKGKDVELRCDPISGHTALYWYRQSLGQGLEFLIYFQGNSAPDKSGLPSDRFSAERTGGSVSTLTIQRTQQEDSAVYLCASSLWPDTEAFFGQGTRLTVV.